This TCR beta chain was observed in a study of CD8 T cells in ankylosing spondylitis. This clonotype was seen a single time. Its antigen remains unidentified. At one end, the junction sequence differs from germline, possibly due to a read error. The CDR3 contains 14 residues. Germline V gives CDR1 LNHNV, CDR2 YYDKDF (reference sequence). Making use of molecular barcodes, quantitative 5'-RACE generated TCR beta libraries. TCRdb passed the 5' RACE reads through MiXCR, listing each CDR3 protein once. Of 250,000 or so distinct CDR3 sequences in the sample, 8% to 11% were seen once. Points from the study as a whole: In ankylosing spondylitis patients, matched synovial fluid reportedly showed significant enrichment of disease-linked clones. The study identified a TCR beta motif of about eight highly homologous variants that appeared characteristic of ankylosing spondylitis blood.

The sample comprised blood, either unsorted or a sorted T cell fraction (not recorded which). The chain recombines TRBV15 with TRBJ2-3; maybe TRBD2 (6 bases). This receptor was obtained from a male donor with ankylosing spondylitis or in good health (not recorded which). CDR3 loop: CTTSRDLASDTQYF. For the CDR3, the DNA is TGTACCACCAGCAGAGACCTAGCGTCAGATACGCAGTATTTT.